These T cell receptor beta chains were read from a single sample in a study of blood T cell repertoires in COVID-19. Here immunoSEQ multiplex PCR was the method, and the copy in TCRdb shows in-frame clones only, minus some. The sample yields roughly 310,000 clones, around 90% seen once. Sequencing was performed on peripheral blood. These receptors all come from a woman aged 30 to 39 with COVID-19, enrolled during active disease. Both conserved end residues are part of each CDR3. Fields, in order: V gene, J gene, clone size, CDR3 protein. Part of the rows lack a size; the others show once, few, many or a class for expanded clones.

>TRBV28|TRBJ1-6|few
CASRHSSGQKNSPLHF
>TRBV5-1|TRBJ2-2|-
CASSFQRNTGELFF
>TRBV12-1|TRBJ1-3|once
CASSFSSGGSGNTIYF
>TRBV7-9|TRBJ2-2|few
CASSLGRGGGELFF
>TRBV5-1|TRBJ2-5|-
CASSPGPAGGETQYF
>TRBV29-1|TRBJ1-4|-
CSVASANEKLFF
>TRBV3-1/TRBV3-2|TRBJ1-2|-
CASSQEQGNYGYTF
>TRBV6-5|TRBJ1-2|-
CASSSGTISGYTF
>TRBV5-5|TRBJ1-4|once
CASSSNRDGEKLFF
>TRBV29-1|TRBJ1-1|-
CSATAGTENTEAFF
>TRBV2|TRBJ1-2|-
CASSESTGDYGYTF
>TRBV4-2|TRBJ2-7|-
CASSQFRFREQYF
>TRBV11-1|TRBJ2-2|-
CASSASGQNTGELFF
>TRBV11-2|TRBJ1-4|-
CASSSTGIPGEKLFF
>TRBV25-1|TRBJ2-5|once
CASRTSGTETQYF
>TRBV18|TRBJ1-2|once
CASSRARGNNYGYTF
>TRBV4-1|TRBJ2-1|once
CASSQEGSRQFF
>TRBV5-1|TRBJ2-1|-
CASSLSGQGGREQFF
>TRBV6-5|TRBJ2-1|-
CASSYLAGPGEQFF
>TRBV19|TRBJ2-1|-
CASRTGTAANEQFF
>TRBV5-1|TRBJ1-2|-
CASSLALYEDGYTF
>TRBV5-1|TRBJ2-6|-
CASSLGQSSGANVLTF
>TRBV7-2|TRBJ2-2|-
CASSLTSGRAGELFF
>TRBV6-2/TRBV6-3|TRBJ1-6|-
CASSYSWRGDSPLHF
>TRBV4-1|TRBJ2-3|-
CASSLGTGGRDTQYF
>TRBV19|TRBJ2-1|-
CASSQGGLAGNEQFF
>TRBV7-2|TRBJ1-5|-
CASSLGQGAGQPQHF
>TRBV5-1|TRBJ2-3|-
CASSPNFSGSKADTQYF
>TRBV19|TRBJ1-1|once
CASSPTSENTEAFF
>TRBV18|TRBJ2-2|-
CASSPQTGLTGELFF
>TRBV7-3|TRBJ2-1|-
CASSSPLGSGTNEQFF
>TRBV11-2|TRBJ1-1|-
CASSLSREAFF
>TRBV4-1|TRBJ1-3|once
CASSQEGTAGNTIYF
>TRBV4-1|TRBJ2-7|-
CASSLNRDNYEQYF
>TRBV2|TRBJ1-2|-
CASPFEREDYGYTF
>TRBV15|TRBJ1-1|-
CATRVITGGQGEAFF
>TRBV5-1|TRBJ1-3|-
CASRGQDLPGDTIYF
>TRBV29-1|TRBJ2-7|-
CSVSGSREQYF
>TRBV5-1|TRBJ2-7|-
CASSLSPGYEQYF
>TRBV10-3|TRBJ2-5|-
CAISEPDRGRGETQYF
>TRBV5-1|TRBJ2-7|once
CASRRQGVYEQYF
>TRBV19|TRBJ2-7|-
CASSTYEQYF
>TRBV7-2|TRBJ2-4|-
CASSLVGQGTMRNIQYF
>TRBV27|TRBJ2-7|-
CASSRIGVGAVYEQYF
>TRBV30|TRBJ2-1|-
CAWSGWLAGLSSYNEQFF
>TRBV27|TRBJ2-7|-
CASSFAGEYEQYF
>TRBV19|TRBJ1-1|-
CASSIVGGRGTEAFF
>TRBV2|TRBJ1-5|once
CASSLLGGNQPQHF
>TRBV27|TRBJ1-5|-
CASSSDRGHQPQHF
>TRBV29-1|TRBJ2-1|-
CSARQGDYNEQFF
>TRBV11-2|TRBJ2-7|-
CASSLLTSSYEQYF
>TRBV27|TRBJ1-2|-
CASSFAGANYGYTF
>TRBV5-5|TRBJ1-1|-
CASSPPGGTEAFF